Listed below are T cell receptor beta chains from one sample, sequenced in a study of Graves' ophthalmopathy and Graves' hyperthyroidism. One entry per CDR3 protein, called by TCRdb with MiXCR from the multiplex PCR reads. The sample contains hundreds of thousands of distinct CDR3 sequences, about two fifths of which appear only once. The specimen sequenced was peripheral blood. Receptor source: an adult man with Graves' ophthalmopathy. Each CDR3 is given with its conserved first and last residue. Fields, in order: V gene, CDR3 length, clone size, J gene, D gene, CDR3 protein. A D gene is named only where the DNA matches it firmly. Clone size appears in some rows only: once, few, many, or a class for an expanded clone.

>TRBV25-1|15|once|TRBJ1-3|-
CASSELGNYGYTIYF
>TRBV10-3|13|-|TRBJ1-2|-
CASSNQGPYGYTF
>TRBV10-2|14|-|TRBJ1-6|-
CASRSGMGTSPLHF
>TRBV5-1|16|-|TRBJ1-1|TRBD1
CASSSKETGGRTEAFF
>TRBV7-9|16|few|TRBJ2-2|TRBD2
CASSYHSGTTTGELFF
>TRBV10-3|13|-|TRBJ1-1|TRBD1
CAISDGGTAEAFF
>TRBV19|15|-|TRBJ1-6|TRBD1
CASSVPGTGNSPLHF
>TRBV7-9|17|-|TRBJ1-3|-
CASGLDLIGRPGNTIYF
>TRBV19|12|many|TRBJ1-5|-
CASRNSNQPQHF
>TRBV14|16|-|TRBJ1-2|TRBD1
CASSQWTGGANYGYTF
>TRBV7-9|14|-|TRBJ2-7|TRBD2
CASSLDGGGYEQYF
>TRBV2|14|-|TRBJ2-2|-
CASKERTVPGELFF
>TRBV7-2|18|-|TRBJ2-7|TRBD2
CASSQVGILAEGGYEQYF
>TRBV10-2|15|many|TRBJ2-7|-
CASSESGGASYEQYF
>TRBV19|14|-|TRBJ1-4|-
CATSGGATNEKLFF
>TRBV24-1|13|-|TRBJ2-3|-
CATSDSNTDTQYF
>TRBV7-9|14|-|TRBJ2-6|TRBD1
CASSPRTGTYVLTF
>TRBV5-1|14|-|TRBJ1-4|-
CASSLEVSNEKLFF
>TRBV24-1|16|many|TRBJ1-5|-
CATSDFWGVSNQPQHF
>TRBV19|16|once|TRBJ1-5|-
CASTDRGRGSNQPQHF
>TRBV19|15|few|TRBJ1-5|TRBD1
CASSQGARGNQPQHF
>TRBV7-8|15|many|TRBJ2-2|-
CASSPDSLNTGELFF